These 9 T cell receptor beta chains share one sample of origin, sequenced in a study of T cells in Graves' hyperthyroidism and ophthalmopathy. The investigators amplified TCR beta CDR3 regions from RNA transcripts. Using the HTBI primer set, a first-round RT-PCR was run on the TCR CDR3. MiXCR, applied by TCRdb to the multiplex PCR reads, yields one record per CDR3 protein. The table shows 350,000 to 400,000 distinct CDR3 sequences, with 14% occurring only once. The sequenced material came from blood. All receptors derive from a woman aged 55-70 years with Graves' hyperthyroidism.

This clonotype was picked up a small number of times. The genes are TRBV5-1 and TRBJ1-1; D is uncertain. The V end was cut by 5 bases, the J end by 1 base, with 9 bases between. Germline V gene lookup returns CDR1 SGHRS and CDR2 YFSETQ. The CDR3 spans 13 residues. CDR3 sequence: CASSPFGNTEAFF. CDR3 sequence (DNA): TGCGCCAGCAGTCCTTTCGGGAACACTGAAGCTTTCTTT.

This clonotype was found a few times. This may stem from a read error, because a much larger clone lies one nucleotide away. This chain links TRBV2 with TRBJ2-3; D gene ambiguous. Germline lookup yields CDR1 SNHLY and CDR2 FYNNEI. This CDR3 spans 11 amino acids. The CDR3 sequence is CTSVMADTQYF. DNA for the CDR3: TGTACCAGCGTAATGGCAGATACGCAGTATTTT.

This clonotype has at least ten counts. The chain links TRBV3-1 to TRBJ2-3; 11 bases agree with TRBD2. The junction had 12 bases not matched to a gene; V was cut back by 4 bases and J by 0 bases. The CDR3 sequence is 19 residues long. CDR1 LGHDT and CDR2 YNNKEL come from the germline V gene (reference sequence). The CDR3 reads CASSPLFSGRARSTDTQYF. The CDR3 nucleotides are TGTGCCAGCAGCCCGCTCTTTAGCGGGAGGGCCCGCAGCACAGATACGCAGTATTTT.

The chain carries TRBV6-2 or TRBV6-3 and TRBJ1-2; D ambiguous. V was shortened by 6 bases and J by 2 bases, with 16 bases between the two germline ends. CDR3 length: 15 amino acids. CDR1 is MNHEY, CDR2 SVGEGT, per germline. The DNA of the CDR3 is TGTGCCAGCAGCCGCATGCTTGGGGAGAACTATGGCTACACCTTC. Translating it yields CASSRMLGENYGYTF.

This clonotype was counted at least ten times. J is TRBJ1-2 and V is TRBV5-1; TRBD1 agrees at 8 bases. Per germline, CDR1 SGHRS and CDR2 YFSETQ. CDR3 length equals 15 residues. The junction had 9 bases not matched to a gene; V was cut back by 0 bases and J by 8 bases. The CDR3 spells CASSLVAGGDKGYTF. In DNA, the CDR3 is TGCGCCAGCAGCTTGGTGGCAGGGGGCGATAAGGGCTACACCTTC. Based on the CDR3 plus reference TRBV5-1 and TRBJ1-2, the full variable domain is KAGVTQTPRYLIKTRGQQVTLSCSPISGHRSVSWYQQTPGQGLQFLFEYFSETQRNKGNFPGRFSGRQFSNSRSEMNVSTLELGDSALYLCASSLVAGGDKGYTFGSGTRLTVV.

The table lists this clonotype with a few counts. The rearrangement links TRBV12-3 or TRBV12-4 to TRBJ2-7; 7 bases line up with TRBD1. V lost 6 bases and J lost 5; bases outside the gene matches: 7. The CDR3 is made up of 13 amino acids. This chain's CDR3 is CASRETGLNEQYF. The CDR3 DNA sequence: TGTGCCAGCAGGGAGACAGGGTTGAACGAGCAGTACTTC.

This clonotype has at least ten counts. This chain connects TRBV20-1 to TRBJ2-7; D is tentatively TRBD1 or TRBD2 (7 bases each). Germline CDR1 is DFQATT and CDR2 is SNEGSKA (reference sequence). The length of the CDR3 is 15 residues. The V end lost 0 bases, the J end lost 6 bases, and 18 bases lay between the germline ends. This CDR3 reads CSARDPGGAGLEQYF. CDR3 sequence (DNA): TGCAGTGCTAGAGATCCAGGGGGGGCGGGGCTCGAGCAGTACTTC.

The CDR3 loop reads CASSYRLAGWSTDTQYF. The CDR3 DNA reads TGCGCCAGCAGCTATCGACTAGCGGGATGGAGCACAGATACGCAGTATTTT. J is TRBJ2-3 and V is TRBV5-1; TRBD2 matches 11 bases. Germline-derived CDR1 and CDR2 are SGHRS and YFSETQ. The V and J ends lost 3 bases and 0 bases, in that order; junction bases with no gene match: 6. There are 17 residues in the CDR3. The full variable domain, in which reference TRBV5-1 and TRBJ2-3 provide the parts outside the CDR3, is KAGVTQTPRYLIKTRGQQVTLSCSPISGHRSVSWYQQTPGQGLQFLFEYFSETQRNKGNFPGRFSGRQFSNSRSEMNVSTLELGDSALYLCASSYRLAGWSTDTQYFGPGTRLTVL.

This clonotype was counted at least ten times. V is TRBV2 and J is TRBJ2-7, with 14 bases identical to TRBD2. CDR3 length equals 13 residues. With 6 bases clipped from V and 11 bases from J, the junction kept 6 bases outside the gene matches. CDR1 and CDR2 from the germline V gene are SNHLY and FYNNEI. The CDR3 reads CASRPGLAGEKYF. The CDR3 DNA reads as TGTGCCAGCAGGCCGGGACTAGCGGGAGAGAAGTACTTC.